The 21 T cell receptor beta chains given below trace back to one sample, sequenced in a study of blood T cell repertoires in COVID-19 (dated by TCRdb to the early 2020s). The method was the immunoSEQ multiplex PCR assay. TCRdb obtained this table from immuneACCESS and retained in-frame rearrangements with V and J assigned. These tables miss some clones; where compared with another copy, unresolved V genes account for less than half of the shortfall, and the remainder is unexplained. The sample table lists just under 90,000 clones, about 88% of them with a count of one. The ten largest make up over 2.5% of the sample. The sample taken for sequencing was peripheral blood. All receptors come from a woman of 80 years or more with acute or convalescent COVID-19.

CDR3 DNA: TGTGCCAGTAGTAGCGGACCTCTCGGGGGGGAGCAGTACTTC. This gives the protein CASSSGPLGGEQYF. This chain uses TRBV19 with TRBJ2-7; 7 bases map to TRBD2. V dropped 4 bases and J dropped 7; count of bases not matched to a gene: 10. CDR3 size: 14 residues. Germline loops: CDR1 LNHDA, CDR2 SQIVND (reference sequence).

This rearrangement joins TRBV9 to TRBJ2-7, with TRBD2 matching 8 bases. The CDR3 has 16 residues. The germline gives CDR1 SGDLS, CDR2 YYNGEE. V was clipped by 4 bases and J by 4 bases; unmatched bases: 13. The CDR3 region is CASSPSPGGPLYEQYF. CDR3 DNA: TGTGCCAGCAGCCCCTCACCGGGAGGGCCCTTATACGAGCAGTACTTC.

The chain couples TRBV5-1 to TRBJ2-1, with D possibly TRBD1 on 5 matching bases. V lost 6 bases and J 7 bases, leaving 23 bases between the germline ends. Germline V lookup: CDR1 SGHRS, CDR2 YFSETQ. The CDR3 consists of 16 residues. The CDR3, as DNA: TGCGCCAGCATCACGATCCCGGGTCCAGGGTGGAATGAGCAGTTCTTC. Its protein product is CASITIPGPGWNEQFF. The full variable domain, completed using reference TRBV5-1 and TRBJ2-1, is KAGVTQTPRYLIKTRGQQVTLSCSPISGHRSVSWYQQTPGQGLQFLFEYFSETQRNKGNFPGRFSGRQFSNSRSEMNVSTLELGDSALYLCASITIPGPGWNEQFFGPGTRLTVL.

The chain uses TRBV15 and TRBJ1-5; 9 bases fit TRBD1. Germline V CDR1 and CDR2: LNHNV, YYDKDF (reference sequence). V lost 0 bases to trimming and J lost 0 bases; unmatched junction nucleotides: 6. The CDR3 length is 18 residues. The CDR3 nucleotides are TGTGCCACCAGCAGAGATCTGGGGACAGGGCTTAGCAATCAGCCCCAGCATTTT. This encodes CATSRDLGTGLSNQPQHF.

This clone was detected once. The genes are TRBV4-3 and TRBJ2-7, with D tentatively TRBD2 (6 bases). Germline CDR1 and CDR2: LGHNA and YSLEER. This CDR3 is 15 amino acids long. Trimming removed 1 base from V and 2 bases from J, with 12 bases in between. CDR3 DNA sequence: TGCGCCAGCAGCCAAGGGGGGGACTGGACCTACGAGCAGTACTTC. Amino acid sequence: CASSQGGDWTYEQYF.

V and J are TRBV10-3 and TRBJ2-5; D remains unclear. The V end was cut by 0 bases, the J end by 4 bases, with 3 bases between. CDR3 length: 12 residues. Looked up from germline, CDR1 is ENHRY and CDR2 is SYGVKD. This CDR3 reads CAISESRETQYF. DNA for the CDR3: TGTGCCATCAGTGAGTCGCGAGAGACCCAGTACTTC.

The V call is TRBV3-1 (or the pseudogene TRBV3-2), the J call TRBJ1-2; 7 bases match TRBD1. CDR1 and CDR2 from the germline V gene are LGHDT and YNNKEL (reference sequence). CDR3 length equals 15 residues. Trimming took 4 bases from V and 5 from J; bases not matched to a gene: 10. DNA of the CDR3: TGTGCCAGCAGCCCCGACAGGGCCATGAGGTATGGCTACACCTTC. The encoded protein is CASSPDRAMRYGYTF.

V is TRBV4-2 and J is TRBJ1-4; TRBD1 is a possible D gene (5 bases). V lost 4 bases and J lost 8, with 23 bases in between. Germline V gene lookup returns CDR1 LGHNA and CDR2 YNFKEQ. The CDR3 sequence is 17 residues long. In nucleotides, the CDR3 is TGTGCCAGCAGCCCTCAACCGTTGGGGGGGGTAGAAGAAAAACTGTTTTTT. Translation gives CASSPQPLGGVEEKLFF.

The V gene is TRBV9, the J gene TRBJ1-2; the match to TRBD1 covers 8 bases. Unmatched junction bases numbered 5, after V lost 0 bases and J lost 4 bases. The CDR3 length is 15 residues. CDR1 is SGDLS and CDR2 is YYNGEE in the germline V gene. CDR3 loop: CASSVGAGGPYGYTF. The CDR3 bases are TGTGCCAGCAGCGTAGGGGCAGGGGGCCCCTATGGCTACACCTTC.

This rearrangement joins TRBV7-6 to TRBJ1-4; D not resolved. Germline V gene data show CDR1 as SGHVS and CDR2 as FNYEAQ. The CDR3 has 14 amino acids. V lost 3 bases, J lost 5 bases, and 10 bases lay in between. CDR3 nucleotides: TGTGCCAGCAGCTTTGGAGGACCCAATGAAAAACTGTTTTTT. Translating it yields CASSFGGPNEKLFF.

V is TRBV6-5 and J is TRBJ1-5, with D perhaps matching TRBD1 (5 bases). There are 14 residues in the CDR3. The V and J ends lost 6 bases and 7 bases respectively, with 16 bases between them. Germline CDR1 MNHEY, CDR2 SVGAGI. CDR3 in amino acids: CASSLQGGGQPQHF. Here the CDR3 DNA reads TGTGCCAGCAGCCTCCAGGGAGGTGGCCAGCCCCAGCATTTT.

The count of this clone is one. The chain combines TRBV21-1 with TRBJ1-4; the table assigns TRBD1, which was not confirmed against the DNA. TRBV21-1 is a pseudogene locus. There are 11 residues in the CDR3. The CDR3, as DNA: TGTGCCAGCAGCAAACCTGACAGTATCCGTTTT. It translates to CASSKPDSIRF.

This clone was recorded only once. The J gene is TRBJ2-3, the V gene TRBV30; the match to TRBD2 covers 11 bases. The CDR3 spans 17 residues. Per germline, CDR1 GTSNPN and CDR2 SVGIG (reference sequence). The ends lost 2 bases at V and 1 base at J; junction bases unmatched: 8. CDR3 DNA sequence: TGTGCCTGGAGTAGGGTAGCGGGAGGGTTAGGCACAGATACGCAGTATTTT. This sequence encodes CAWSRVAGGLGTDTQYF.

This chain joins TRBV18 and TRBJ1-4; maybe TRBD1 (6 bases). The CDR3 loop spans 15 amino acids. The germline V gene has CDR1 KGHSH and CDR2 LQKENI. The germline V and J ends were trimmed by 0 bases and 12 bases, with 17 bases remaining between them. The CDR3 reads CASSPPLGQIAELFF. CDR3 sequence (DNA): TGTGCCAGCTCACCACCCCTCGGACAGATCGCGGAACTGTTTTTT.

V is TRBV29-1 and J is TRBJ2-5, with a tentative D call TRBD2 (6 bases). Germline-derived CDR1 and CDR2 are SQVTM and ANQGSEA. V shed 4 bases and J shed 5 bases, with 17 bases lying between them. The CDR3 contains 14 residues. The CDR3 protein is CSVVGGIQSETQYF. DNA for the CDR3: TGCAGCGTTGTAGGAGGGATTCAAAGTGAGACCCAGTACTTC. Together with reference TRBV29-1 and TRBJ2-5, the CDR3 gives the full variable domain: SAVISQKPSRDICQRGTSLTIQCQVDSQVTMMFWYRQQPGQSLTLIATANQGSEATYESGFVIDKFPISRPNLTFSTLTVSNMSPEDSSIYLCSVVGGIQSETQYFGPGTRLLVL.

The table lists this clone with a few counts. The genes are TRBV11-2 and TRBJ2-1; 11 nucleotides match TRBD2. V gave up 1 base and J gave up 7 bases; unmatched junction bases: 6. Germline assignment: CDR1 SGHAT and CDR2 FQNNGV. The CDR3 is 16 residues long. For the CDR3, the DNA is TGTGCCAGCAGCTTAGCCACTAGCGGGAGCGGGAATGAGCAGTTCTTC. Its translation is CASSLATSGSGNEQFF.

A few counts support this clone. The CDR3 DNA sequence: TGCGCCAGCAGCCCCTCCCCGGCTCTAGCTCTCGCGCAGTATTTT. Translated: CASSPSPALALAQYF. V gene TRBV4-3 combines with J gene TRBJ2-3; D may be TRBD2 (5 bases). This CDR3 is built from 15 residues. Germline CDR1 reads LGHNA; CDR2 reads YSLEER. The V and J ends lost 4 bases and 10 bases respectively, with 21 bases between them.

This clone was detected only a few times. J is TRBJ1-1 and V is TRBV30; D not resolved. Per the germline V gene, CDR1 is GTSNPN and CDR2 is SVGIG (reference sequence). Trimming took 2 bases from V and 8 from J, leaving 12 bases between them. The CDR3 runs 12 residues. This CDR3 is CAWSRRNMEAFF. The CDR3 DNA is TGTGCCTGGAGTCGGAGGAATATGGAAGCTTTCTTT.

The genes are TRBV10-3 and TRBJ2-5; 9 nucleotides align to TRBD1. CDR1 and CDR2 from the germline V gene are ENHRY and SYGVKD. CDR3 length: 13 residues. With 6 bases clipped from V and 5 bases from J, the junction kept 4 bases outside the gene matches. CDR3 sequence: CAISGQGSETQYF. The CDR3 DNA reads as TGTGCCATCAGCGGACAGGGGAGTGAGACCCAGTACTTC.

The chain has TRBV27 and TRBJ1-2; D call uncertain. Germline CDR1 MNHEY, CDR2 SMNVEV (reference sequence). The length of the CDR3 is 14 residues. Deletions cut 6 bases from V and 2 bases from J, with 13 bases between. CDR3 nucleotides: TGTGCCAGCAGCCCTCAGGCCTCAAACTATGGCTACACCTTC. Translating gives CASSPQASNYGYTF.

The chain recombines TRBV19 with TRBJ2-1, with a tentative D call TRBD1 (6 bases). V lost 8 bases and J 7 bases, leaving 12 bases between the germline ends. This CDR3 has 12 residues. CDR1 is LNHDA and CDR2 is SQIVND in the germline V gene (reference sequence). The CDR3 loop reads CASATGRNEQFF. CDR3 DNA sequence: TGTGCCAGTGCCACAGGGCGGAATGAGCAGTTCTTC.